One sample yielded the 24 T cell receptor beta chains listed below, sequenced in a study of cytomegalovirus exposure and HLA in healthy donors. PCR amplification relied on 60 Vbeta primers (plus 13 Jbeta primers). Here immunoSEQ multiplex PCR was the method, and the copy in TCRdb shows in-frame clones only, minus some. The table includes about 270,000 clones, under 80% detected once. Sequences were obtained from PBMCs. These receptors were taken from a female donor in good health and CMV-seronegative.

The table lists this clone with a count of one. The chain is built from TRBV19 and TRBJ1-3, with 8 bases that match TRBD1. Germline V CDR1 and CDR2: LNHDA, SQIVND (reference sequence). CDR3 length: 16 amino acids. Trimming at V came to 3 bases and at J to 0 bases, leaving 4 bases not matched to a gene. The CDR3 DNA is TGTGCCAGTAGTATTGGACAGGGAGCCTCTGGAAACACCATATATTTT. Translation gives CASSIGQGASGNTIYF. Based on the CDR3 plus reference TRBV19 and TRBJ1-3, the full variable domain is DGGITQSPKYLFRKEGQNVTLSCEQNLNHDAMYWYRQDPGQGLRLIYYSQIVNDFQKGDIAEGYSVSREKKESFPLTVTSAQKNPTAFYLCASSIGQGASGNTIYFGEGSWLTVV.

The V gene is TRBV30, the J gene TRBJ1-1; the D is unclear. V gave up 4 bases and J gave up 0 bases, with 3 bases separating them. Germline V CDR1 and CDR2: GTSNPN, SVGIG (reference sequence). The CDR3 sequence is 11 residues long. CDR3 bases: TGTGCCTGGACAGTGAACACTGAAGCTTTCTTT. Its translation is CAWTVNTEAFF.

CDR3 sequence reads: CASSKGRDHTDTQYF. CDR3 nucleotide sequence: TGTGCCAGCAGCAAGGGGCGGGATCACACAGATACGCAGTATTTT. This chain joins TRBV6-5 and TRBJ2-3; D perhaps matches TRBD2 (6 bases). The ends were cut back, 6 bases at V and 2 bases at J, with 15 bases in the middle. Germline V gene sequence: CDR1 MNHEY, CDR2 SVGAGI. This CDR3 spans 15 amino acids.

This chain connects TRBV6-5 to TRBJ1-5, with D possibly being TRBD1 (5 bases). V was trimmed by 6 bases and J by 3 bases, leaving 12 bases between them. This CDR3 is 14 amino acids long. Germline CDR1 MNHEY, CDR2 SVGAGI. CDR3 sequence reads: CASSRGLSNQPQHF. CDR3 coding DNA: TGTGCCAGCAGCCGGGGACTTTCCAATCAGCCCCAGCATTTT.

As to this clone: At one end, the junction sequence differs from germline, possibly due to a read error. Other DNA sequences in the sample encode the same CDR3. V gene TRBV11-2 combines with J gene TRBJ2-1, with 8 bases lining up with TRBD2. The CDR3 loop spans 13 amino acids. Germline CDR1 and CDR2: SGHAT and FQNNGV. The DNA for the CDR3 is TGTGCTAGCAGCTTAGATCTAGCGGGTGAGCAGTTCTTC. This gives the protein CASSLDLAGEQFF. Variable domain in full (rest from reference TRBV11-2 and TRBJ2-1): EAGVAQSPRYKIIEKRQSVAFWCNPISGHATLYWYQQILGQGPKLLIQFQNNGVVDDSQLPKDRFSAERLKGVDSTLKIQPAKLEDSAVYLCASSLDLAGEQFFGPGTRLTVL.

CDR3 protein: CASSLARRGQSGELFF. In nucleotides, the CDR3 is TGTGCCAGCAGCTTGGCCAGGAGGGGGCAGAGCGGGGAGCTGTTTTTT. This chain connects TRBV5-4 to TRBJ2-2; tentatively, D is TRBD1 (7 bases). The V gene's germline CDR1 is SGHNT and CDR2 YYREEE (reference sequence). The CDR3 is made up of 16 amino acids. Trimming left V 0 bases short and J 7 bases short, with 16 bases between.

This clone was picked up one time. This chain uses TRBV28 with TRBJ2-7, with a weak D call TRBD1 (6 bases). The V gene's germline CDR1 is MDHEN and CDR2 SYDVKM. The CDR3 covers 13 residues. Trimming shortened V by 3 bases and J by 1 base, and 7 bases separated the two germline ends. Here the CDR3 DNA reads TGTGCCAGCAGTTTGGACAGTTCCTACGAGCAGTACTTC. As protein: CASSLDSSYEQYF. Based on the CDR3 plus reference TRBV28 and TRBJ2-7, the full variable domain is DVKVTQSSRYLVKRTGEKVFLECVQDMDHENMFWYRQDPGLGLRLIYFSYDVKMKEKGDIPEGYSVSREKKERFSLILESASTNQTSMYLCASSLDSSYEQYFGPGTRLTVT.

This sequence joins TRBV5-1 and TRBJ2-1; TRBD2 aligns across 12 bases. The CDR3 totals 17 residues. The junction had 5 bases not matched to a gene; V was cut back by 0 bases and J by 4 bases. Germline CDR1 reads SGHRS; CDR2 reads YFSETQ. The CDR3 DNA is TGCGCCAGCAGCTTGGTGGGGGGACTAGCGGGTTACAATGAGCAGTTCTTC. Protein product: CASSLVGGLAGYNEQFF.

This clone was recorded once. CDR3 coding DNA: TGTTATCGACTAGCGGGAGGTCGCAACGAGCAGTACTTC. This gives the protein CYRLAGGRNEQYF. The rearrangement links TRBV27 to TRBJ2-7; 13 bases align to TRBD2. CDR1 is MNHEY and CDR2 is SMNVEV in the germline V gene (reference sequence). The CDR3 has 13 amino acids.

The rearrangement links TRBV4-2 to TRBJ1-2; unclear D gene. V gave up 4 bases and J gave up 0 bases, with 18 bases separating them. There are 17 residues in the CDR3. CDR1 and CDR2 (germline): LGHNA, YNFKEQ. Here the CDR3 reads CASSRGNGDIANYGYTF. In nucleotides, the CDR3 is TGTGCCAGCAGCCGAGGGAATGGGGATATAGCTAACTATGGCTACACCTTC.

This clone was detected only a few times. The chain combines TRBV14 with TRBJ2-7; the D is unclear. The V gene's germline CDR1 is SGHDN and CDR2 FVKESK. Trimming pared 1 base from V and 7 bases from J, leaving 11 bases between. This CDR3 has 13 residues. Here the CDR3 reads CASSQVLTREQYF. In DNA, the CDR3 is TGTGCCAGCAGCCAAGTGCTAACCCGGGAGCAGTACTTC.

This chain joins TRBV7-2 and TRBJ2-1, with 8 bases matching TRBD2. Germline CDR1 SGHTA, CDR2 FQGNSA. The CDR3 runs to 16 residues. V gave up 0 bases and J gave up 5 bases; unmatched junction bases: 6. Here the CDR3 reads CASSLAGTRGHNEQFF. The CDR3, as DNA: TGTGCCAGCAGCTTAGCAGGGACTAGAGGCCACAATGAGCAGTTCTTC.

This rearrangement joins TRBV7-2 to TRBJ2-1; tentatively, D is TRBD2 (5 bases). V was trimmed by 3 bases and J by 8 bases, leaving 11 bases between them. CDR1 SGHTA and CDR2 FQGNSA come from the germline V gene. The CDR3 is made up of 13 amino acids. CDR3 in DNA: TGTGCCAGCAGCTTCGAGTGGCGGGATGAGCAGTTCTTC. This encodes CASSFEWRDEQFF. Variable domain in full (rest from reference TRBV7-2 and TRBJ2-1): GAGVSQSPSNKVTEKGKDVELRCDPISGHTALYWYRQSLGQGLEFLIYFQGNSAPDKSGLPSDRFSAERTGGSVSTLTIQRTQQEDSAVYLCASSFEWRDEQFFGPGTRLTVL.

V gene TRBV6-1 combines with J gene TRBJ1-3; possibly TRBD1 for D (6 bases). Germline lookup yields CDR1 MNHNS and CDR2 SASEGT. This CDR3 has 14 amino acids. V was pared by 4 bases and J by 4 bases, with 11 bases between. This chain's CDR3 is CASSVQQGGNTIYF. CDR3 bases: TGTGCCAGCAGTGTCCAACAGGGAGGAAACACCATATATTTT.

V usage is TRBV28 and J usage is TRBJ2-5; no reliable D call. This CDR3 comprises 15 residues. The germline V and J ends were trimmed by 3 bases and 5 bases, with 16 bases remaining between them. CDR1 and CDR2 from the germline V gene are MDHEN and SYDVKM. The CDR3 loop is CASSFEVDWWETQYF. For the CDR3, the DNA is TGTGCCAGCAGTTTCGAGGTCGATTGGTGGGAGACCCAGTACTTC. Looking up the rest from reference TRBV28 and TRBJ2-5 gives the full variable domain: DVKVTQSSRYLVKRTGEKVFLECVQDMDHENMFWYRQDPGLGLRLIYFSYDVKMKEKGDIPEGYSVSREKKERFSLILESASTNQTSMYLCASSFEVDWWETQYFGPGTRLLVL.

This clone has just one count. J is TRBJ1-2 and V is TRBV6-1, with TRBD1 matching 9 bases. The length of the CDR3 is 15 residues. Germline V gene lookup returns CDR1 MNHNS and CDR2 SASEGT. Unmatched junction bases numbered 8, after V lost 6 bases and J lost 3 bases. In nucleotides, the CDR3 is TGTGCCAGCAGCCTACAGGGGGCTGGGGACTATGGCTACACCTTC. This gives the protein CASSLQGAGDYGYTF.

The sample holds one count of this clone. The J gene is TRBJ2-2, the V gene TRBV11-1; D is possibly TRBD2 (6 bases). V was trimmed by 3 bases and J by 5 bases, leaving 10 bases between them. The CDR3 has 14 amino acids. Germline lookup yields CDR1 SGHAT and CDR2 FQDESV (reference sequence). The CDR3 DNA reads TGTGCCAGCAGCTTGGCGGGGCGGACCGGGGAGCTGTTTTTT. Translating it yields CASSLAGRTGELFF.

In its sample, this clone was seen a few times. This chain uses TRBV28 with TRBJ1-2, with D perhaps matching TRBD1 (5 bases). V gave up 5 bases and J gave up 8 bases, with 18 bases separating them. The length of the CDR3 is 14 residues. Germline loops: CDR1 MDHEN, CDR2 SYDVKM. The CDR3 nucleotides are TGTGCCAGCAGTCCTACTAAAGGGGTCCGCGGCTACACCTTC. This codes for CASSPTKGVRGYTF.

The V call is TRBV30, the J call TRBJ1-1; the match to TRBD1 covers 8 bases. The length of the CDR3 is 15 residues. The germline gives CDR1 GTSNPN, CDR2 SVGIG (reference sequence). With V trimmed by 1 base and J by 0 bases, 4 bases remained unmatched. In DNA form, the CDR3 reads TGTGCCTGGAGTGAGGCAGGGGGCATGAACACTGAAGCTTTCTTT. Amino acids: CAWSEAGGMNTEAFF.

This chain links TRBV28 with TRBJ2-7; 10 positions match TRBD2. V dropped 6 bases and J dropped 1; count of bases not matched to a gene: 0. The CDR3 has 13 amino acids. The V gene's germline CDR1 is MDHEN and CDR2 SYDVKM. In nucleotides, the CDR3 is TGTGCCAGCAGACTAGCGGGGTCCTACGAGCAGTACTTC. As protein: CASRLAGSYEQYF.

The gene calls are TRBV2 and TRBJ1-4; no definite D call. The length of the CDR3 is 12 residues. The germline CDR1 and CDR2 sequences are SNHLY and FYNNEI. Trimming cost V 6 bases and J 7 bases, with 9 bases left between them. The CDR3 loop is CASRYSLEKLFF. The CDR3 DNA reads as TGTGCCAGCAGGTACAGCCTTGAAAAACTGTTTTTT.

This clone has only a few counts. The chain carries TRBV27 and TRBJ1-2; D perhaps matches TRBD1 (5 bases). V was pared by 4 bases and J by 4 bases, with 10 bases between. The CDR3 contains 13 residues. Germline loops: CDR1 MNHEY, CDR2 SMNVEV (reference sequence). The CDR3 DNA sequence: TGTGCCAGCAGTTCAGGGAACGGCTATGGCTACACCTTC. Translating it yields CASSSGNGYGYTF.

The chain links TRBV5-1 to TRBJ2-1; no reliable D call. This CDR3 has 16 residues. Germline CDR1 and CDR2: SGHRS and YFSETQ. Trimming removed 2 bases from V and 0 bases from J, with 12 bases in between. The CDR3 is CASSFSRPGSYNEQFF. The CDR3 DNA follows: TGCGCCAGCAGCTTTTCCAGACCAGGCTCCTACAATGAGCAGTTCTTC.

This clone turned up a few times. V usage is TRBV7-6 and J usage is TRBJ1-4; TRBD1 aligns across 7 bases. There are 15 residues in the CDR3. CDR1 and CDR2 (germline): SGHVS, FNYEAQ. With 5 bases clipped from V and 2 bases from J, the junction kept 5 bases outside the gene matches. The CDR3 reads CASSQRQGTNEKLFF. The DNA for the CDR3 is TGTGCCAGCAGCCAAAGACAGGGTACTAATGAAAAACTGTTTTTT.